This T cell receptor (beta chain) was recovered during a study of cytomegalovirus exposure and HLA in healthy donors. Study results and limitations: Per published accounts, TCR beta sequences correctly predicted the HLA-A and HLA-B alleles of most subjects. Most sequenced TCRs were rare (though some public TCRs occurred in many donors). Most likely, a cluster of highly shared sequence variants arose as a sequencing artifact.

V gave up 0 bases and J gave up 4 bases; unmatched junction bases: 9. Germline V gene sequence: CDR1 SGHRS, CDR2 YFSETQ. The length of the CDR3 is 17 residues. PCR amplification relied on 60 Vbeta primers (plus 13 Jbeta primers). TCRdb's copy holds only in-frame clones and misses some; the assay was immunoSEQ multiplex PCR. The table lists roughly 110,000 clones, over 60% of them singletons. In regard to this clone: What it binds is unknown.

Sequencing input: PBMCs. The receptor comes from a male donor in good health and CMV-seronegative. This chain uses TRBV5-1 with TRBJ2-7; TRBD2 aligns across 11 bases. CDR3 region: CASSLAMGGTSGYEQYF. In DNA, the CDR3 is TGCGCCAGCAGCTTGGCCATGGGTGGGACTAGCGGTTACGAGCAGTACTTC. Combining the CDR3 with reference TRBV5-1 and TRBJ2-7 gives the whole variable domain KAGVTQTPRYLIKTRGQQVTLSCSPISGHRSVSWYQQTPGQGLQFLFEYFSETQRNKGNFPGRFSGRQFSNSRSEMNVSTLELGDSALYLCASSLAMGGTSGYEQYFGPGTRLTVT.